A single sample gave rise to the 7 T cell receptor beta chains below, sequenced in a study of blood T cells in healthy people across ages. A second about 7 to 11 cycle PCR used barcoded and J-beta primers. Via MiXCR, TCRdb re-called the 5' RACE reads, giving one row per CDR3 protein. The table has around 780,000 distinct CDR3 sequences, 56% seen once. The sequenced material came from blood. These receptors came from a middle-aged man in good health.

To note about this clonotype: Sequence at one end of the junction differs from germline and may be a read error. The genes are TRBV10-3 and TRBJ2-1; D is tentatively TRBD1 or TRBD2 (7 bases each). Germline V gives CDR1 ENHRY, CDR2 SYGVKD. The CDR3 covers 12 residues. CDR3 DNA sequence: TGTGCCTTCAGCGGGACAGACAATGAGCAGTTCTTC. Encoded protein: CAFSGTDNEQFF.

The V and J genes are TRBV4-1 and TRBJ1-2; D uncertain. CDR1 MGHRA and CDR2 YSYEKL come from the germline V gene. This CDR3 comprises 15 residues. V was pared by 0 bases and J by 6 bases, with 14 bases between. CDR3 loop: CASSQESSHRNGYTF. As DNA, the CDR3 is TGCGCCAGCAGCCAAGAATCTAGTCATCGGAATGGCTACACCTTC.

The gene calls are TRBV25-1 and TRBJ1-2; possible D gene TRBD1, 6 bases. CDR3 length equals 12 residues. The V gene lost 2 bases and the J gene lost 7 bases, with 8 bases spanning the gap. Germline V gene data show CDR1 as MGHDK and CDR2 as SYGVNS. The CDR3 loop reads CASSEAGAGYTF. As DNA, the CDR3 is TGTGCCAGCAGTGAAGCGGGGGCTGGCTACACCTTC.

The V and J genes are TRBV24-1 and TRBJ2-3; D is ambiguous. This CDR3 contains 15 residues. V was shortened by 7 bases and J by 0 bases, with 13 bases between the two germline ends. Germline V gene data show CDR1 as KGHDR and CDR2 as SFDVKD. The CDR3 loop is CATSDTSSSTDTQYF. CDR3 in DNA: TGTGCCACCAGCGACACCTCCTCTAGCACAGATACGCAGTATTTT.

The chain carries TRBV7-2 and TRBJ2-7; D is possibly TRBD1 or TRBD2 (5 bases each). Trimming took 0 bases from V and 1 from J, leaving 16 bases between them. Germline-derived CDR1 and CDR2 are SGHTA and FQGNSA. The CDR3 totals 17 residues. The CDR3 sequence is CASSLAGTPRRSYEQYF. The CDR3 DNA sequence: TGTGCCAGCAGCTTAGCCGGGACCCCCCGTCGGTCCTACGAGCAGTACTTC.

The chain's CDR3 is CASRNAGIQNIQYF. The CDR3 coding sequence is TGTGCCAGCAGGAACGCGGGGATCCAAAACATTCAGTACTTC. V is TRBV6-5 and J is TRBJ2-7, with D possibly being TRBD2 (6 bases). The DNA end lines up better with TRBJ2-4; the J call may be wrong. From germline, CDR1 is MNHEY and CDR2 SVGAGI. The CDR3 has 14 amino acids.

The chain combines TRBV21-1 with TRBJ2-7. TRBV21-1 is designated a pseudogene. CDR3 length equals 15 residues. The CDR3 DNA reads TGTGCCAGCAGCAAAGGACCCCAACAGAGCTACGAGCAGTACTTC. Translating it yields CASSKGPQQSYEQYF.